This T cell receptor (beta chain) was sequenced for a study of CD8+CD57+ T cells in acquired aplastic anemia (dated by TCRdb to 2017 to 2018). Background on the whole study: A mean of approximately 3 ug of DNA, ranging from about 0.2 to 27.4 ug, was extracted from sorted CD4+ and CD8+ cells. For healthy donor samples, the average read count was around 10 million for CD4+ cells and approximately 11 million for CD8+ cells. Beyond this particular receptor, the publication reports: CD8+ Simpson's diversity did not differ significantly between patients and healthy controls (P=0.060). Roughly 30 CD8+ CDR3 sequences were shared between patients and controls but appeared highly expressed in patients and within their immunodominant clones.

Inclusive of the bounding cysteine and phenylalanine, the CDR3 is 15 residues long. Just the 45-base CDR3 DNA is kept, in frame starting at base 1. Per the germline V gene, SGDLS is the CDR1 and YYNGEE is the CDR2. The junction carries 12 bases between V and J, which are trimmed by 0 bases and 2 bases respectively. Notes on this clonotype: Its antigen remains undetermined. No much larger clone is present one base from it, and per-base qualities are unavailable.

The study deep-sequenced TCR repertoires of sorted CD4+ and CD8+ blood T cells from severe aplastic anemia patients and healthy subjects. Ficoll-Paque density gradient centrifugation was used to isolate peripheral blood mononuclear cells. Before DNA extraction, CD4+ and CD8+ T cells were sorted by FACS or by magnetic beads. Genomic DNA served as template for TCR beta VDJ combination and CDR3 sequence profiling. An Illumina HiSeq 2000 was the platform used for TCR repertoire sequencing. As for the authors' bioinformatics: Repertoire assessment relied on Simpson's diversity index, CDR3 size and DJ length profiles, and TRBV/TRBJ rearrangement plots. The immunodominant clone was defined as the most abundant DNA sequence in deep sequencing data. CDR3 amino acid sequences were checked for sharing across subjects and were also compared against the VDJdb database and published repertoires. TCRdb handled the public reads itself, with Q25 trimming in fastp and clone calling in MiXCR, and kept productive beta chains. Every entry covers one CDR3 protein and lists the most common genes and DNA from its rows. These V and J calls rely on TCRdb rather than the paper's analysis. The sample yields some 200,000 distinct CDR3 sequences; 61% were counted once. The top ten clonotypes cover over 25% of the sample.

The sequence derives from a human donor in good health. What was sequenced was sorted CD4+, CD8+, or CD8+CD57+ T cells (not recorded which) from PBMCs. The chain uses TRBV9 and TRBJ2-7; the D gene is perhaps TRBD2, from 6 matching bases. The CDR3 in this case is CASSVDAGSAYEQYF. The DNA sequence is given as TGTGCCAGCAGCGTAGATGCCGGGAGCGCCTACGAGCAGTACTTC.